What follows is one TCR beta chain and its context. Antigen unknown. This record belongs to a study of T cells in localized non-small cell lung cancer. Broader study findings: There were a median 57 of the top 100 tumor clones appearing in adjacent lung. Sequence data derive from only one tumor region, so heterogeneity remains possible. Longer overall survival accompanied higher blood T cell density. Tumor trailed uninvolved adjacent lung in T cell clonality, which peaked there.

This table comes from immunoSEQ multiplex PCR, and its TCRdb copy is limited to in-frame clones, with some not included. The sample carries under 40,000 clones, roughly 93% recorded once. The length of the CDR3 is 16 residues. V lost 6 bases to trimming and J lost 1 base; unmatched junction nucleotides: 7. CDR1 and CDR2 (germline): PRHDT, FYEKMQ (reference sequence). The sequenced sample was peripheral blood, obtained before any cancer treatment. This TCR derives from a female donor older than 55 with stage I lung adenocarcinoma. The J gene is TRBJ1-3, the V gene TRBV13, with 9 bases identical to TRBD1. CDR3 in DNA: TGTGCCAGCAGGGAACCGGGACAGGGTTCTGGAAACACCATATATTTT. This encodes CASREPGQGSGNTIYF. Using reference TRBV13 and TRBJ1-3 for the parts outside the CDR3, the full variable domain is AAGVIQSPRHLIKEKRETATLKCYPIPRHDTVYWYQQGPGQDPQFLISFYEKMQSDKGSIPDRFSAQQFSDYHSELNMSSLELGDSALYFCASREPGQGSGNTIYFGEGSWLTVV.